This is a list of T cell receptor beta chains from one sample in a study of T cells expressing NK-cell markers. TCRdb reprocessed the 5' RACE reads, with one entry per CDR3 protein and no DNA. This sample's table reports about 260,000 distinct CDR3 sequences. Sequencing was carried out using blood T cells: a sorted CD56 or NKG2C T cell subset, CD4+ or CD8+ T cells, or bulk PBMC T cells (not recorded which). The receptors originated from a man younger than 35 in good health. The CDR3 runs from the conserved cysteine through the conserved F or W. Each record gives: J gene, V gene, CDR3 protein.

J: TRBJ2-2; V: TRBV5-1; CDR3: CASSPTTGPGELFF
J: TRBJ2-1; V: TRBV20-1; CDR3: CSARGSGSNYNEQFF
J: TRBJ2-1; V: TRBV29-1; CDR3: CSVRISGSVGNEQFF
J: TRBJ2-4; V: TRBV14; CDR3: CASSHDRGSTKNIQYF
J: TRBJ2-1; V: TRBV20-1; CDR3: CSAKGLGLNEQFF
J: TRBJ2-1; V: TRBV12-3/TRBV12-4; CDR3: CASSFRRTQYNEQFF
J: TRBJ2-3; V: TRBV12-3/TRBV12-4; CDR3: CASKPTPDTQYF
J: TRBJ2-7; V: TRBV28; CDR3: CASSFSVHASKQYF
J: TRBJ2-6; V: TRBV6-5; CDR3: CASSYTSRGRANVLTF
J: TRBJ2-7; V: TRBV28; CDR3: CASSPTRQTSSYEQYF
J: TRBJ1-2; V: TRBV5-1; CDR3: CASSITTGDAGYTF
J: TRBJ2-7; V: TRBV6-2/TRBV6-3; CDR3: CASRRTVVYEQYF
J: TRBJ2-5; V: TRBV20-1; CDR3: CSARVPAGDQETQYF
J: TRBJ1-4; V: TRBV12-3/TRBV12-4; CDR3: CASSRRTSREEKLFF
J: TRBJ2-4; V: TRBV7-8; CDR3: CASSSQGNIQYF
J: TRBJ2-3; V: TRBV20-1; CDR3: CSARGFGAGYSTDTQYF
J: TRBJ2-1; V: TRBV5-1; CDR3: CASSWEGLERSYNEQFF
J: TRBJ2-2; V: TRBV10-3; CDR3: CAIAAGADTGELFF
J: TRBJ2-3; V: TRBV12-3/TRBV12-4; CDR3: CASSLRRLASGTDTQYF
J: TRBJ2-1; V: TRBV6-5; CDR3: CASSYSYGTRDSTYNEQFF
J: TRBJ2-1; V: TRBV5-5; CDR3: CASTLGSFYNEQFF
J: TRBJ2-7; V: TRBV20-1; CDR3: CSGLPVQGATDEQYF
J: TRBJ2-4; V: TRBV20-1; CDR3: CSRDDRGKNIQYF
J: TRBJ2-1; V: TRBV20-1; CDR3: CSARSQYGQLSYF
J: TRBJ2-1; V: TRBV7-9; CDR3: CASCEGSIDEQFF
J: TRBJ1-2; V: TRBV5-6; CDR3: CASSLRTGTAYGYTF
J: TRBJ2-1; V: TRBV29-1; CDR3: CSVDNRVREQFF
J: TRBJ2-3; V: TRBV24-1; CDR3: CATSDFRLASTQYF
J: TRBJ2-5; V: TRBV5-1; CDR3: CASSLVAGAVETQYF
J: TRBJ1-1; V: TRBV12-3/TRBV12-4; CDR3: CASIPLGRPNTEAFF
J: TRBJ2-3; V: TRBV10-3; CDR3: CAISEGERDTQYF
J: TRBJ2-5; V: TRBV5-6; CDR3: CASSWTGNQETQYF
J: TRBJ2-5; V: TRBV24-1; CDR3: CATSDRAARETQYF
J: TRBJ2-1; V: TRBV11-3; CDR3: CASSLVGGPNYNEQFF
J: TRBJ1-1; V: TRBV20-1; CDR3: CSAMSVTEAFF
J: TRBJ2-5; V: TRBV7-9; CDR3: CASSLDRGLAQETQYF
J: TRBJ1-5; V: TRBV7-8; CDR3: CASTRDRGLRQPQHF
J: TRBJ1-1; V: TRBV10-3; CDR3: CAITQGEKTEAFF
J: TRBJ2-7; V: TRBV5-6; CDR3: CASSFSVWTGSYEQYF
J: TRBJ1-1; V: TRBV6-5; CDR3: CASSYAGRGTEAFF
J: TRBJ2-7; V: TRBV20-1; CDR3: CSARARHYEQYF
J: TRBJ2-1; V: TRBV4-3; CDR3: CASSQDIASGLAGVHEQFF
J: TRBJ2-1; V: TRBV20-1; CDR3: CSAHWGGNEQFF
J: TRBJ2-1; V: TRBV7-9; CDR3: CASSFYAGYYNEQFF
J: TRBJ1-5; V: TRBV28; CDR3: CASSWGRGQSNQPQHF
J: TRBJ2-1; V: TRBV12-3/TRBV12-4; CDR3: CASSDSVTNEQFF
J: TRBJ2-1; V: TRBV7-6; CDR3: CASSLSSGSLGEQFF
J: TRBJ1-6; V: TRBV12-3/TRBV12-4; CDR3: CASSGRRNNSPLHF
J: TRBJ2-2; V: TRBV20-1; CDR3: CSARDRGLGGAGELFF
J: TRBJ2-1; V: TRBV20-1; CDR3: CSTRKIAGGGNEQFF
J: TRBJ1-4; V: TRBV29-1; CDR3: CSVSTGTREKLFF
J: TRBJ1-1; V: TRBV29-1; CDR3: CSVLRRSDTEAFF
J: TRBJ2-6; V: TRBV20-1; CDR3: CSASRGLAPGANVLTF
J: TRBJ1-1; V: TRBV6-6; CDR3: CASTNSFEAFF
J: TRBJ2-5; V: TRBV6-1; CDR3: CASIPTSGRSETQYF
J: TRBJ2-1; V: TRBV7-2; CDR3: CASSLGQGAENEQFF
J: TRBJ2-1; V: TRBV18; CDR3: CASQTGSNNEQFF
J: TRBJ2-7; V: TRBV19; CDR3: CASSIPGQGRYEQYF
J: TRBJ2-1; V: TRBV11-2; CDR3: CASSWGLAGRALSYNEQFF